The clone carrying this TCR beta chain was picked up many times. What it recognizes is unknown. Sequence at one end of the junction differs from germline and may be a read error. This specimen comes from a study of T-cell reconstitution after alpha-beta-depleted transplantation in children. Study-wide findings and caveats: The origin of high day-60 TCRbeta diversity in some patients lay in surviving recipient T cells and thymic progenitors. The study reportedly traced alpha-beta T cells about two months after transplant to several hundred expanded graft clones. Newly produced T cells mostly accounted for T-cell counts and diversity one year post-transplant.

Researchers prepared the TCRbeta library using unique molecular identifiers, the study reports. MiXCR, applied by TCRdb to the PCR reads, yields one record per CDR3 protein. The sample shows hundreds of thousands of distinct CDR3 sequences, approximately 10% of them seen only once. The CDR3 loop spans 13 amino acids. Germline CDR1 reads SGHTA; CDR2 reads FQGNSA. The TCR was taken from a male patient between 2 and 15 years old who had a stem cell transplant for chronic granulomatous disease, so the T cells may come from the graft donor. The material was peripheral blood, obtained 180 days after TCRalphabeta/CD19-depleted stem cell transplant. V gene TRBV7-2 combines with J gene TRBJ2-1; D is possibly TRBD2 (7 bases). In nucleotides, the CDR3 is TGTGCCAGCAGCTTCCGTGGGAGGGGGGTTCTGGTCTTC. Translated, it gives CASSFRGRGVLVF. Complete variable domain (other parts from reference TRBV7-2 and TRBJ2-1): GAGVSQSPSNKVTEKGKDVELRCDPISGHTALYWYRQSLGQGLEFLIYFQGNSAPDKSGLPSDRFSAERTGGSVSTLTIQRTQQEDSAVYLCASSFRGRGVLVFGPGTRLTVL.